This T cell receptor (beta chain) derives from a study of PD-L1 blockade in urothelial cancer. As for the study in general: About nine tenths of the roughly 30 patients were men who had bladder-origin urothelial cancer. Blood-derived samples held a median around 140,000 T cells. General observations from the study: Tumor-associated clones in blood expanded more at 3 weeks in durable-benefit patients.

Germline lookup yields CDR1 SGHAT and CDR2 FQNNGV. This CDR3 spans 17 amino acids. V dropped 1 base and J dropped 5 bases, with 21 bases sitting between them. The time point is: peripheral blood 6 weeks after treatment start. The cohort comprised individuals with locally advanced or metastatic urothelial carcinoma. As regards this clone: Its antigen is undetermined.

The table came from immunoSEQ multiplex PCR; TCRdb's copy has only in-frame clones and leaves some out. Here the sample spans about 91,000 clones, around four fifths being singletons. Sequenced here: PBMCs, sampled around atezolizumab (anti-PD-L1) treatment. The sequence was collected from a man between 65 and 85 years old with urothelial cancer. This rearrangement joins TRBV11-2 to TRBJ2-7; a possible D gene is TRBD2 (6 bases). The chain's CDR3 is CASSLGPEPGLGNEQYF. CDR3 coding DNA: TGTGCCAGCAGCTTAGGACCAGAACCGGGACTGGGAAACGAGCAGTACTTC. Combining the CDR3 with reference TRBV11-2 and TRBJ2-7 gives the whole variable domain EAGVAQSPRYKIIEKRQSVAFWCNPISGHATLYWYQQILGQGPKLLIQFQNNGVVDDSQLPKDRFSAERLKGVDSTLKIQPAKLEDSAVYLCASSLGPEPGLGNEQYFGPGTRLTVT.